This entry is about one TCR beta chain. Sequencing used immunoSEQ multiplex PCR; TCRdb keeps in-frame clones, though not all of them. This sample has some 80,000 clones; roughly 84% occur once, and the top ten carry over 2%. These data come from a study of T cell clones after liver transplantation. Trimming removed 4 bases from V and 3 bases from J, with 7 bases in between. Germline loops: CDR1 SNHLY, CDR2 FYNNEI. The CDR3 spans 13 residues. The sequencing here drew on CD4+ T cells from blood, taken less than 50 months after liver transplant. The genes are TRBV2 and TRBJ2-1; tentative D call: TRBD2 (5 bases). The receptor comes from a human patient who received a liver transplant. The graft donor may have contributed some T cells. CDR3 coding DNA: TGTGCCAGCAGTGGTGAGGGCTACAATGAGCAGTTCTTC. This codes for CASSGEGYNEQFF.